A selection of T cell receptor beta chains follows, all from one sample in a study of T cell responses to AZD1222 COVID-19 vaccine. The assay was immunoSEQ multiplex PCR, and TCRdb's table has in-frame clones only and misses some. The table records under 150,000 clones, 65% to 90% of them present only once. The sequencing here drew on peripheral blood, taken 28 days after the second dose of the MenACWY control vaccine. These receptors were collected from an adult who received the MenACWY meningococcal vaccine as a control. The CDR3 runs from the conserved cysteine through the conserved F or W. Fields, in order: V gene, D gene, CDR3 length, clone size, J gene, CDR3 DNA, CDR3 protein. A D gene is named only where the DNA matches it firmly. Only some rows state a clone size, as once, few, many or a class for expanded clones.

>TRBV15|-|17|-|TRBJ2-1
TGTGCCACCAGCAGAGAGGTTGGCGCACCCGGTTTCGATGAGCAGTTCTTC
CATSREVGAPGFDEQFF
>TRBV29-1|TRBD1|15|-|TRBJ1-2
TGCAGCGTACATTTTCCCCGGGACAGGGTCTATGGCTACACCTTC
CSVHFPRDRVYGYTF
>TRBV19|-|15|-|TRBJ1-2
TGTGCCAGTAGTATGGGGGCCACCTCTAACTATGGCTACACCTTC
CASSMGATSNYGYTF
>TRBV3-1/TRBV3-2|TRBD1|18|-|TRBJ1-4
TGTGCCAGCAGCCAAAACAGGGGCCGAGATCCAACTAATGAAAAACTGTTTTTT
CASSQNRGRDPTNEKLFF
>TRBV3-1/TRBV3-2|TRBD1|13|-|TRBJ1-2
TGTGCCAGCAGCCCGGGCAGGGGGAGAGGCTACACCTTC
CASSPGRGRGYTF
>TRBV3-1/TRBV3-2|-|15|-|TRBJ1-2
TGTGCCAGCAGCATGTACCGGGACGGTAACTATGGCTACACCTTC
CASSMYRDGNYGYTF
>TRBV7-6|TRBD2|15|-|TRBJ2-1
TGTGCCAGCAGCCGATCTAGCGGACCCTACAATGAGCAGTTCTTC
CASSRSSGPYNEQFF
>TRBV4-1|TRBD1|16|-|TRBJ2-7
TGCGCCAGCAGCCAAGATCCGGAAAGGGGGCACTACGAGCAGTACTTC
CASSQDPERGHYEQYF
>TRBV7-2|TRBD1|14|few|TRBJ1-4
TGTGCCAGCAGCTCTGGGGGACAGCGGGCCTCGCTGTTTTTT
CASSSGGQRASLFF
>TRBV10-3|TRBD2|14|-|TRBJ2-3
TGTGCCATCAGTCCTAGCGGGGGGGCAGATACGCAGTATTTT
CAISPSGGADTQYF
>TRBV10-1|TRBD2|16|-|TRBJ2-3
TGCGCCAGCAGTGAGTTAGGGCGGGGGGTCACAGATACGCAGTATTTT
CASSELGRGVTDTQYF
>TRBV27|-|14|-|TRBJ2-7
TGTGCCAGCAGCCCCAATGGGGGTACCTACGAGCAGTACTTC
CASSPNGGTYEQYF
>TRBV9|TRBD1|16|-|TRBJ1-2
TGTGCCAGCAGCGTAGCGAGGACAGGGGATAACTATGGCTACACCTTC
CASSVARTGDNYGYTF
>TRBV7-9|-|12|-|TRBJ1-1
TGTGCCAGCAGCTTGTCCACAGGCGAAGCTTTCTTT
CASSLSTGEAFF
>TRBV19|-|13|-|TRBJ1-4
TGTGCCAGTAGTAGGGATCTGGTTGGGGTTCCGTTTTTT
CASSRDLVGVPFF
>TRBV7-2|-|14|-|TRBJ1-1
TGTGCCAGCAGCTCCGGCCTCAGGGGCACTGAAGCTTTCTTT
CASSSGLRGTEAFF
>TRBV7-8|TRBD1|17|-|TRBJ1-4
TGTGCCAGCAGCTTAGTGCCGGGACAGGGGAGTAATGAAAAACTGTTTTTT
CASSLVPGQGSNEKLFF
>TRBV6-5|TRBD2|15|-|TRBJ2-1
TGTGCCAGCAGTTACAAGCTAGCGGGAGGAGGTGAGCAGTTCTTC
CASSYKLAGGGEQFF
>TRBV5-1|TRBD1|15|few|TRBJ1-5
TGCGCCAGCAGCTTGGCAGGGGGCAGCAGTCAGCCCCAGCATTTT
CASSLAGGSSQPQHF
>TRBV7-2|-|12|-|TRBJ1-2
TGTGCCAGCAGCTTACCCAGCGGTGGCTACACCTTC
CASSLPSGGYTF
>TRBV7-9|TRBD1|14|few|TRBJ1-1
TGTGCCAGCAGAACGACAGGGGCGGCCGCGTGGGCTTTCTTT
CASRTTGAAAWAFF
>TRBV7-3|-|13|-|TRBJ2-3
TGTGCCAGCAGCCGGACGGGCCTAGATACGCAGTATTTT
CASSRTGLDTQYF
>TRBV5-4|-|13|-|TRBJ1-1
TGTGCCAGCAGCTTGGGGGTGGGCAGTGAAGCTTTCTTT
CASSLGVGSEAFF
>TRBV30|TRBD1|13|once|TRBJ1-4
TGTGCCAGAAAGGGACAGGGAGGGGAAAAACTGTTTTTT
CARKGQGGEKLFF
>TRBV9|-|14|-|TRBJ1-1
TGTGCCAGCAGCGTAGGATGGGAGGACACTGAAGCTTTCTTT
CASSVGWEDTEAFF
>TRBV2|TRBD1|14|-|TRBJ1-4
TGTGCCAGCAGCAAGCAGGGGGCGTTCGAAAAACTGTTTTTT
CASSKQGAFEKLFF
>TRBV30|TRBD1|12|once|TRBJ1-2
TGTGCCTGGCGTCGGACAGGGGGTTTGTACACCTTC
CAWRRTGGLYTF
>TRBV4-1|-|16|-|TRBJ1-2
TGCGCCAGCAGCCACAACTTTGGCAGGGTACATCAGGGCTACACCTTC
CASSHNFGRVHQGYTF
>TRBV6-1|-|14|-|TRBJ1-1
TGTGCCAGCAGTGAAACAGGGTCTCTCACTGAAGCTTTCTTT
CASSETGSLTEAFF